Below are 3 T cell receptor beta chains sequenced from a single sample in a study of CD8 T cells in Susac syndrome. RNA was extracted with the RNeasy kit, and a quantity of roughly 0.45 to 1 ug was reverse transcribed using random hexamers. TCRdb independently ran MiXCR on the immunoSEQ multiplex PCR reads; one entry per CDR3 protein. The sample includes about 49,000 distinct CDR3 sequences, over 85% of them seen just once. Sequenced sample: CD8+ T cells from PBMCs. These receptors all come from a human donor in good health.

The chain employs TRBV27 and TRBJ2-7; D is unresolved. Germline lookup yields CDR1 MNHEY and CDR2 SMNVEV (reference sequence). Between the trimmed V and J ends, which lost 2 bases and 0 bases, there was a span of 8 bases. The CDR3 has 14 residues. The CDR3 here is CASSLGRSSYEQYF. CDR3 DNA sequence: TGTGCCAGCAGTTTAGGGCGGAGCTCCTACGAGCAGTACTTC.

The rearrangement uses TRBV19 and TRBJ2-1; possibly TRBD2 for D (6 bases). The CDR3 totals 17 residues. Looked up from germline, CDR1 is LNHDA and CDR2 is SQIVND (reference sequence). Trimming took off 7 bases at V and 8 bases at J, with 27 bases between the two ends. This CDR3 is CASISGRPLNIQDEQFF. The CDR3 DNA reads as TGTGCCAGTATAAGCGGGCGACCGCTGAACATACAGGATGAGCAGTTCTTC.

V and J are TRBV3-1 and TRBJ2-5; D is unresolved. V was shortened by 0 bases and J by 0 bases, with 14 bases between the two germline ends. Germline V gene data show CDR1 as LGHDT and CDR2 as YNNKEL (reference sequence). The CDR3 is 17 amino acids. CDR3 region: CASSQEFGRAYQETQYF. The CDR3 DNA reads TGTGCCAGCAGCCAAGAGTTTGGAAGGGCCTACCAAGAGACCCAGTACTTC.